The following is a T cell receptor beta chain sequence with its context. Its recognized antigen is unknown. Base quality data are lacking; no much larger clone is found one base away. The CDR3 measures 12 amino acids from cysteine to phenylalanine. The only DNA kept is the CDR3, 36 bases in frame from the first base. The V end loses 4 bases and the J end loses 6 bases, and a stretch of 10 bases separates them. From a lookup of the germline V gene (reference sequence), CDR1 and CDR2 are GTSNPN and SVGIG. The immunoSEQ Assay, a bias-controlled multiplex PCR, was used to amplify TCRbeta CDR3 regions from genomic DNA. Regarding the original processing steps: The number of nucleated cells in each sample was estimated by amplification of reference gene primers within the assay. To quantify the absolute abundance of each unique TCRbeta CDR3 rearrangement, sequence reads were collapsed and filtered. For each sample, productive Simpson clonality was calculated as the square root of Simpson's diversity index over productive rearrangements. Entries here come from immuneACCESS through TCRdb and include only in-frame sequences with V and J called. Some clones fail to appear in such tables; in the studies checked, an unresolved V gene covers under half of the shortfall, and the cause of the remainder is unknown. The DNA gave D and trimming, while V, J and clone size come from that table. The sample data list 100,000 to 150,000 clones, and approximately 81% of these were observed just once. The ten largest clones capture under 45% of the sample.

The data belong to a study of blood T cell repertoires in COVID-19 (TCRdb year 2020). Describing the broader study: Samples covering the acute and convalescent phases of COVID-19 were provided by collaborators in the United States, Italy and Spain. The repertoires were released in a freely available public database meant as a resource for research on the immune response to SARS-CoV-2. The prospective study material was composed of cDNA or gDNA derived from T cells, B-cell-depleted T cells, or PBMCs. HLA class I and class II types, where available, came from metadata supplied by the sample provider rather than from assay-based typing. Deeply sampled blood TCRbeta repertoires from subjects exposed to, actively infected with, or recovered from COVID-19 were included in the dataset. Nearly every sample came with metadata listing a de-identified subject ID, COVID-19 status, age in years and sex. Samples came from the ongoing ImmuneRACE study (first 160 participants) plus 1,254 subjects from 6 global collaborators. Study-wide conclusions, independent of this receptor: The amount of clinical and demographic metadata varied by source and participant and was provided uncurated.

Whole blood was collected in K2EDTA tubes by collaborating institutions according to the institutions' own protocols. For TCRbeta analysis, collaborators shipped samples as frozen whole blood, isolated PBMCs, or DNA extracted from either of those sample types. The source of this sequence is a man aged 35 to 55 with active or convalescent COVID-19. The sequenced material came from peripheral blood. The chain is made from TRBV30 and TRBJ2-1, with no reliable assignment of the D segment. The encoded CDR3 is CAWKPLINEQFF. DNA sequence: TGTGCCTGGAAACCCCTAATCAATGAGCAGTTCTTC.